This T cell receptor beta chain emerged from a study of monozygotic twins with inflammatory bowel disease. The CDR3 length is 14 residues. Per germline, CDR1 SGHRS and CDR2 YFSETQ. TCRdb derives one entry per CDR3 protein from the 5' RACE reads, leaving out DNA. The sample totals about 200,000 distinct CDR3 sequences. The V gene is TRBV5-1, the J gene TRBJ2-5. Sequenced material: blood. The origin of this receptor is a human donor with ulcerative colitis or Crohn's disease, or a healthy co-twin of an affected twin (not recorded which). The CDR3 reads CASSFPSKKETQYF. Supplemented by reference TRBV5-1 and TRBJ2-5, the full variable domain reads KAGVTQTPRYLIKTRGQQVTLSCSPISGHRSVSWYQQTPGQGLQFLFEYFSETQRNKGNFPGRFSGRQFSNSRSEMNVSTLELGDSALYLCASSFPSKKETQYFGPGTRLLVL.